Listed below are T cell receptor beta chains from one sample, sequenced in a study of blood T cell repertoires in COVID-19. Profiled with immunoSEQ multiplex PCR; TCRdb holds only in-frame clones, not every one. The top ten hold approximately 6% of the sample, which has hundreds of thousands of clones, around 88% seen once. Sequenced input: peripheral blood. The receptor source for this set is a man older than 75 with acute or convalescent COVID-19. Each CDR3 is given with its conserved first and last residue. Fields, in order: J gene, D gene, CDR3 length, V gene, clone size, CDR3 DNA, CDR3 protein. D genes are given only for firm matches. Clone sizes are given selectively: once, few, many, or a class where the clone is expanded.

j_gene: TRBJ2-1
d_gene: TRBD1
len: 16
v_gene: TRBV9
abundance: -
CDR3nt: TGTGCCAGCAGCGTAGCTGGGACAGGGACCTACAATGAGCAGTTCTTC
CDR3aa: CASSVAGTGTYNEQFF

j_gene: TRBJ2-2
d_gene: TRBD2
len: 15
v_gene: TRBV5-4
abundance: -
CDR3nt: TGTGCCAGCAGCCTCGGACTAGATCGGGTAGGGGAGCTGTTTTTT
CDR3aa: CASSLGLDRVGELFF

j_gene: TRBJ1-5
d_gene: -
len: 15
v_gene: TRBV2
abundance: -
CDR3nt: TGTGCCAGCAGTGAAATCGCGTCTCTTAATCAGCCCCAGCATTTT
CDR3aa: CASSEIASLNQPQHF

j_gene: TRBJ2-3
d_gene: TRBD2
len: 15
v_gene: TRBV7-9
abundance: -
CDR3nt: TGTGCCAGCAGTCTCCTAGCGGGAACGGCAGATACGCAGTATTTT
CDR3aa: CASSLLAGTADTQYF

j_gene: TRBJ2-3
d_gene: TRBD2
len: 16
v_gene: TRBV5-1
abundance: -
CDR3nt: TGCGCCAGCAGCTTGTGGGCGGCGGGAGGGAAAGATACGCAGTATTTT
CDR3aa: CASSLWAAGGKDTQYF

j_gene: TRBJ2-7
d_gene: -
len: 15
v_gene: TRBV10-3
abundance: -
CDR3nt: TGTGCCATCAGTGAAGGAGTCGGCCAAGACTACGAGCAGTACTTC
CDR3aa: CAISEGVGQDYEQYF

j_gene: TRBJ2-2
d_gene: -
len: 15
v_gene: TRBV7-6
abundance: -
CDR3nt: TGTGCCAGCAGCTTCGCGGGTTTTAACACCGGGGAGCTGTTTTTT
CDR3aa: CASSFAGFNTGELFF

j_gene: TRBJ2-2
d_gene: -
len: 14
v_gene: TRBV2
abundance: -
CDR3nt: TGTGCCACCACCATAATGCGAAACACCGGGGAGCTGTTTTTT
CDR3aa: CATTIMRNTGELFF

j_gene: TRBJ1-2
d_gene: TRBD1
len: 18
v_gene: TRBV6-6
abundance: -
CDR3nt: TGTGCCAGCAGTCTCCGCCGGACAGGGGAGGCAAGGCGGTATGGCTACACCTTC
CDR3aa: CASSLRRTGEARRYGYTF

j_gene: TRBJ1-3
d_gene: -
len: 16
v_gene: TRBV3-1/TRBV3-2
abundance: -
CDR3nt: TGTGCCAGCAGCCAAGATGGGCCAGGGCCTGGAAACACCATATATTTT
CDR3aa: CASSQDGPGPGNTIYF

j_gene: TRBJ2-1
d_gene: -
len: 14
v_gene: TRBV2
abundance: -
CDR3nt: TGTGCCAGCAGTGAAGCATCCTTGTACAATGAGCAGTTCTTC
CDR3aa: CASSEASLYNEQFF

j_gene: TRBJ2-3
d_gene: TRBD2
len: 16
v_gene: TRBV9
abundance: -
CDR3nt: TGTGCCAGCAGCGCGCCCGGGACTAGCCTTGCAGATACGCAGTATTTT
CDR3aa: CASSAPGTSLADTQYF

j_gene: TRBJ1-2
d_gene: TRBD1
len: 18
v_gene: TRBV9
abundance: -
CDR3nt: TGTGCCAGCAGCGCCCAATCCCGGACAGGAGGGGGGAACTATGGCTACACCTTC
CDR3aa: CASSAQSRTGGGNYGYTF

j_gene: TRBJ2-7
d_gene: -
len: 14
v_gene: TRBV5-1
abundance: few
CDR3nt: TGCGCCAGCTCCTCCGGACGGGGCTCCTACGAGCAGTACTTC
CDR3aa: CASSSGRGSYEQYF

j_gene: TRBJ1-2
d_gene: TRBD1
len: 17
v_gene: TRBV11-2
abundance: -
CDR3nt: TGTGCCAGCAGCTTAGATCGGGCAGGGGGATTTGGCTATGGCTACACCTTC
CDR3aa: CASSLDRAGGFGYGYTF

j_gene: TRBJ1-5
d_gene: TRBD1
len: 16
v_gene: TRBV28
abundance: few
CDR3nt: TGTGCCAGCAACCCAGGACCGGGACAGGGTAATCAGCCCCAGCATTTT
CDR3aa: CASNPGPGQGNQPQHF

j_gene: TRBJ2-1
d_gene: TRBD2
len: 16
v_gene: TRBV27
abundance: -
CDR3nt: TGTGCCAGCAGTTTGGTTAGCGGGAGGGCCATCTATGAGCAGTTCTTC
CDR3aa: CASSLVSGRAIYEQFF

j_gene: TRBJ2-3
d_gene: TRBD2
len: 16
v_gene: TRBV6-6
abundance: few
CDR3nt: TGTGCCAGCAGCCTCGGTACGGGAGGGCTCCCAGATACGCAGTATTTT
CDR3aa: CASSLGTGGLPDTQYF

j_gene: TRBJ2-5
d_gene: -
len: 13
v_gene: TRBV24-1
abundance: -
CDR3nt: TGTGCCACCAGTGAGGCAGGGCTTGAGACCCAGTACTTC
CDR3aa: CATSEAGLETQYF

j_gene: TRBJ1-6
d_gene: -
len: 14
v_gene: TRBV25-1
abundance: -
CDR3nt: TGTGCCAGCAGCTACCCGCCGGCGGCGTCACCCCTCCACTTT
CDR3aa: CASSYPPAASPLHF

j_gene: TRBJ1-1
d_gene: TRBD1
len: 15
v_gene: TRBV3-1/TRBV3-2
abundance: -
CDR3nt: TGTGCCAGCAGCCAGGGGGACAGAATGAACACTGAAGCTTTCTTT
CDR3aa: CASSQGDRMNTEAFF

j_gene: TRBJ1-6
d_gene: -
len: 14
v_gene: TRBV9
abundance: -
CDR3nt: TGTGCCAGCAGCGGCCCGGGGGGCTATTCACCCCTCCACTTT
CDR3aa: CASSGPGGYSPLHF

j_gene: TRBJ1-2
d_gene: TRBD1
len: 15
v_gene: TRBV7-2
abundance: -
CDR3nt: TGTGCCAGCAGCCTATCCACAGGGGTCGGCTATGGCTACACCTTC
CDR3aa: CASSLSTGVGYGYTF

j_gene: TRBJ1-6
d_gene: TRBD1
len: 16
v_gene: TRBV6-1
abundance: few
CDR3nt: TGTGCCAGCAGTGAACCCCGACAGGGGGCGCATTCACCCCTCCACTTT
CDR3aa: CASSEPRQGAHSPLHF

j_gene: TRBJ2-2
d_gene: -
len: 15
v_gene: TRBV5-8
abundance: -
CDR3nt: TGTGCCAGCAGCCTGCGCGGGGATAACACCGGGGAGCTGTTTTTT
CDR3aa: CASSLRGDNTGELFF

j_gene: TRBJ1-3
d_gene: -
len: 15
v_gene: TRBV6-5
abundance: -
CDR3nt: TGTGCCAGCAGTTACTCGAAGAGCTCTGGAAACACCATATATTTT
CDR3aa: CASSYSKSSGNTIYF

j_gene: TRBJ2-3
d_gene: -
len: 15
v_gene: TRBV7-2
abundance: -
CDR3nt: TGTGCCAGCAGCTCAGATCAGCGGAGCACAGATACGCAGTATTTT
CDR3aa: CASSSDQRSTDTQYF

j_gene: TRBJ2-3
d_gene: TRBD2
len: 14
v_gene: TRBV6-5
abundance: -
CDR3nt: TGTGCCAGCAGGCAGAGCGGGAGTGGGGATACGCAGTATTTT
CDR3aa: CASRQSGSGDTQYF

j_gene: TRBJ2-5
d_gene: -
len: 12
v_gene: TRBV30
abundance: -
CDR3nt: TGTGCCTGGAGTCTTGTTTCGGGGACCCAGTACTTC
CDR3aa: CAWSLVSGTQYF

j_gene: TRBJ1-4
d_gene: -
len: 14
v_gene: TRBV2
abundance: -
CDR3nt: TGTGCCAGCAGGATAGACGGGAATAATGAAAAACTGTTTTTT
CDR3aa: CASRIDGNNEKLFF

j_gene: TRBJ2-1
d_gene: TRBD1
len: 17
v_gene: TRBV6-6
abundance: -
CDR3nt: TGTGCCAGCAGGCGAGGACAGGCGTCGAGCTCCTACAATGAGCAGTTCTTC
CDR3aa: CASRRGQASSSYNEQFF